The next 12 T cell receptor beta chains were all read from a single sample in a study of cytomegalovirus exposure and HLA in healthy donors. A multiplex PCR was run with 60 Vbeta primers and 13 Jbeta primers. The data were produced by immunoSEQ multiplex PCR, yet TCRdb's version contains in-frame clones alone and is incomplete. The data contain about 250,000 clones, about four fifths of them seen just once; the ten biggest clones take up about 0.29%. Sequencing was done on a sample of PBMCs. All receptors come from a girl aged 2 to 10 in good health and CMV-seronegative.

This chain links TRBV7-9 with TRBJ1-1; 7 bases map to TRBD1. Germline-derived CDR1 and CDR2 are SEHNR and FQNEAQ (reference sequence). This CDR3 is 15 amino acids long. V shed 5 bases, J shed 3 bases, and the junction held 9 bases outside the gene matches. The CDR3 region has the DNA TGTGCCAGCAGCCCTAGACAGGGTTTTGACACTGAAGCTTTCTTT. This sequence encodes CASSPRQGFDTEAFF.

The chain links TRBV2 to TRBJ2-3; the D gene is possibly TRBD2 (5 bases). The CDR3 runs 17 residues. The germline CDR1 and CDR2 sequences are SNHLY and FYNNEI. Between the trimmed V and J ends, which lost 6 bases and 2 bases, there was a span of 21 bases. The chain's CDR3 is CASSGISAETLTDTQYF. Here the CDR3 DNA reads TGTGCCAGCAGCGGGATCTCAGCCGAAACTCTCACAGATACGCAGTATTTT. The whole variable domain, remainder taken from reference TRBV2 and TRBJ2-3, is EPEVTQTPSHQVTQMGQEVILRCVPISNHLYFYWYRQILGQKVEFLVSFYNNEISEKSEIFDDQFSVERPDGSNFTLKIRSTKLEDSAMYFCASSGISAETLTDTQYFGPGTRLTVL.

The DNA of the CDR3 is TGTGCCAGCAGTTTTCCGGGACTAGCTACAACTAATGAGCAGTACTTC. Translating gives CASSFPGLATTNEQYF. V gene TRBV28 combines with J gene TRBJ2-7, with 9 nucleotides matching TRBD2. Germline V gene data show CDR1 as MDHEN and CDR2 as SYDVKM. There are 16 residues in the CDR3. The trim removed 3 bases at V and 7 bases at J, leaving 13 bases unmatched. Drawing the rest from reference TRBV28 and TRBJ2-7, the complete variable domain is DVKVTQSSRYLVKRTGEKVFLECVQDMDHENMFWYRQDPGLGLRLIYFSYDVKMKEKGDIPEGYSVSREKKERFSLILESASTNQTSMYLCASSFPGLATTNEQYFGPGTRLTVT.

The rearrangement joins TRBV7-9 to TRBJ1-5; D may be TRBD1 (5 bases). This CDR3 is 15 amino acids long. Germline lookup yields CDR1 SEHNR and CDR2 FQNEAQ (reference sequence). Trimming took off 1 base at V and 5 bases at J, with 12 bases between the two ends. CDR3 coding DNA: TGTGCCAGCAGCTTAGGAGGCGGGGGGGATCAGCCCCAGCATTTT. It codes for CASSLGGGGDQPQHF.

The chain recombines TRBV9 with TRBJ1-5; the D is unclear. Trimming shortened V by 3 bases and J by 2 bases, and 12 bases separated the two germline ends. Germline V gives CDR1 SGDLS, CDR2 YYNGEE. This CDR3 region has 15 residues. CDR3 bases: TGTGCCAGCAGCGGGAGGCGGAGTTGCAATCAGCCCCAGCATTTT. Translating it yields CASSGRRSCNQPQHF.

A few counts support this clone. The rearrangement joins TRBV19 to TRBJ1-5; D is unresolved. The CDR3 extends over 16 amino acids. V was shortened by 0 bases and J by 2 bases, with 11 bases between the two germline ends. Germline V gene sequence: CDR1 LNHDA, CDR2 SQIVND (reference sequence). For the CDR3, the DNA is TGTGCCAGTAGTATAGAAGGGAGGAGTCGCAATCAGCCCCAGCATTTT. Protein: CASSIEGRSRNQPQHF. Full variable domain (missing parts from reference TRBV19 and TRBJ1-5): DGGITQSPKYLFRKEGQNVTLSCEQNLNHDAMYWYRQDPGQGLRLIYYSQIVNDFQKGDIAEGYSVSREKKESFPLTVTSAQKNPTAFYLCASSIEGRSRNQPQHFGDGTRLSIL.

This clone was found once. J is TRBJ2-7 and V is TRBV11-2; 12 positions match TRBD2. The CDR3 totals 16 residues. The V and J ends lost 4 bases and 3 bases, in that order; junction bases with no gene match: 7. Germline CDR1 and CDR2: SGHAT and FQNNGV. The CDR3 here is CASSSAPLAGGYEQYF. CDR3 nucleotide sequence: TGTGCCAGCAGCTCAGCCCCACTAGCGGGAGGCTACGAGCAGTACTTC.

This rearrangement joins TRBV6-5 to TRBJ1-1, with 7 positions matching TRBD1. Looked up from germline, CDR1 is MNHEY and CDR2 is SVGAGI. V was clipped by 0 bases and J by 3 bases; unmatched bases: 4. CDR3 length: 15 residues. In DNA form, the CDR3 reads TGTGCCAGCAGTTACTCGGACAGGAGGTACACTGAAGCTTTCTTT. This translates into CASSYSDRRYTEAFF.

J is TRBJ2-7 and V is TRBV5-5; D is unresolved. In germline, CDR1 is SGHKS, CDR2 YYEKEE (reference sequence). The V gene lost 0 bases and the J gene lost 2 bases, with 9 bases spanning the gap. This CDR3 comprises 14 residues. The CDR3 spells CASSLVYSPYEQYF. CDR3 DNA: TGTGCCAGCAGCTTGGTTTACAGCCCCTACGAGCAGTACTTC.

This chain links TRBV28 with TRBJ1-4; tentative D call: TRBD1 (5 bases). CDR1 is MDHEN and CDR2 is SYDVKM in the germline V gene. The V end was cut by 6 bases, the J end by 0 bases, with 8 bases between. The CDR3 length is 14 residues. The CDR3 reads CASSETATNEKLFF. The CDR3 bases are TGTGCCAGCAGCGAGACAGCAACTAATGAAAAACTGTTTTTT.

The chain has TRBV7-7 and TRBJ2-3, with TRBD2 matching over 7 bases. The V gene end was trimmed by 5 bases and the J gene end by 7 bases; junction bases not matched to a gene: 12. CDR3 size: 15 residues. Germline CDR1 is SSHAT and CDR2 is FNYEAQ (reference sequence). The CDR3 sequence: CASSERLASENTQYF. CDR3 nucleotide sequence: TGTGCCAGCAGCGAACGACTAGCTAGCGAAAATACGCAGTATTTT.

The chain recombines TRBV5-6 with TRBJ1-1, with D possibly being TRBD1 (5 bases). The CDR3 length is 14 residues. CDR1 SGHDT and CDR2 YYEEEE come from the germline V gene. Trimming stripped 4 bases from V and 4 bases from J, with 14 bases between. In nucleotides, the CDR3 is TGTGCCAGCAGCCTCGCGGGGGGTAGCACTGAAGCTTTCTTT. The encoded protein is CASSLAGGSTEAFF.